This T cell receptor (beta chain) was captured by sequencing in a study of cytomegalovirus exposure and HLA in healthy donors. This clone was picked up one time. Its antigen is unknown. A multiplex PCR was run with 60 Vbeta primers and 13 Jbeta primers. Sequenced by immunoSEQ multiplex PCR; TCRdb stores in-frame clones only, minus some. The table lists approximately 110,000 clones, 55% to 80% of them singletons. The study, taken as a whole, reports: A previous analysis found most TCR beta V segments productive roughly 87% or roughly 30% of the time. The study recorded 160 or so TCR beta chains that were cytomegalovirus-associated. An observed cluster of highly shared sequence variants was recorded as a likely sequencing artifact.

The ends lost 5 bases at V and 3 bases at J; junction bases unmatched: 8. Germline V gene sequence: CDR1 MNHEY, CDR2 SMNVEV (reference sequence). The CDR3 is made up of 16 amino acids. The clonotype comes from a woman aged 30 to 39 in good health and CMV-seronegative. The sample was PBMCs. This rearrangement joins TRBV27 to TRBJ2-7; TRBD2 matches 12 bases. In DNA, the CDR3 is TGTGCCAGCAGTACCTCAGGACTAGCGGGAAGCTACGAGCAGTACTTC. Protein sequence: CASSTSGLAGSYEQYF.